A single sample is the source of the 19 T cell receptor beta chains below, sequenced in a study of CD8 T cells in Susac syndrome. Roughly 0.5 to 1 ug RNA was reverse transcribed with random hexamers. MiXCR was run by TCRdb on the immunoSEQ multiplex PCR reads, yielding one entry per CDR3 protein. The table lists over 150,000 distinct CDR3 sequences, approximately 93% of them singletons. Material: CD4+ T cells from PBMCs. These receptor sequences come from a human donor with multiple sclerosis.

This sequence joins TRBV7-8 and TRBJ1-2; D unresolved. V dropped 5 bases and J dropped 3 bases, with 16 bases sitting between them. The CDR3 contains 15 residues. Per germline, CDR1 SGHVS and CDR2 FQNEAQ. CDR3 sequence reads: CASSPGPSPHYGYTF. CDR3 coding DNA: TGTGCCAGCAGCCCAGGACCTTCTCCCCACTATGGCTACACCTTC.

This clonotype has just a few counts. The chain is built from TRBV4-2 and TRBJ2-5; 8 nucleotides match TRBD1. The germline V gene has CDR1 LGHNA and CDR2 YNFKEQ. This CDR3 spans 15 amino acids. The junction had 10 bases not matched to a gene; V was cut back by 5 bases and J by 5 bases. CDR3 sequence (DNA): TGTGCCAGCAGCACGAGGACAGGGATGTGGGAGACCCAGTACTTC. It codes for CASSTRTGMWETQYF.

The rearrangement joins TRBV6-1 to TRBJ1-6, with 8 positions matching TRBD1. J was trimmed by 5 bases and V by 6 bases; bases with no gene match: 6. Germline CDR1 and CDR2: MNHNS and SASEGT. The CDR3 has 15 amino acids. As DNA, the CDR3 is TGTGCCAGCAGAAGAGGACAGGGCCATAATTCACCCCTCCACTTT. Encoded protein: CASRRGQGHNSPLHF.

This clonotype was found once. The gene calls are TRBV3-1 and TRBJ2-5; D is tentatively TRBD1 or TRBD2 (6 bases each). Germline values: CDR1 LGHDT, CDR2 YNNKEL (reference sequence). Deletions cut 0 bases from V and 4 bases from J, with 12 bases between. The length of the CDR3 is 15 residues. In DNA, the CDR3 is TGTGCCAGCAGCCAAGATGGTGGAGGGGGAGAGACCCAGTACTTC. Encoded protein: CASSQDGGGGETQYF.

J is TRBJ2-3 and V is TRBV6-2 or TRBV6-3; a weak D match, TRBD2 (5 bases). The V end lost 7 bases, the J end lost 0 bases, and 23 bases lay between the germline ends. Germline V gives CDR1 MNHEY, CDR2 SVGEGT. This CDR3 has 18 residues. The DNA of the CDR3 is TGTGCCAGCATGGGAGCGTTGACCCCTTCCCTAAGCACAGATACGCAGTATTTT. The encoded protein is CASMGALTPSLSTDTQYF.

The CDR3 region is CASSVGQGREQYF. The CDR3 nucleotides are TGTGCCAGCAGCGTGGGACAGGGAAGGGAGCAGTACTTC. This sequence joins TRBV9 and TRBJ2-7, with 9 bases matching TRBD1. J was trimmed by 7 bases and V by 2 bases; bases with no gene match: 4. Germline lookup yields CDR1 SGDLS and CDR2 YYNGEE. The CDR3 is 13 residues long.

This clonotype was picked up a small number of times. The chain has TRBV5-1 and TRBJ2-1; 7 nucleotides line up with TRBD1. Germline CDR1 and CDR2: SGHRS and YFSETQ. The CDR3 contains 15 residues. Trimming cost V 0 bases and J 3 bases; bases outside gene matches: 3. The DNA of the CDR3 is TGCGCCAGCAGCTTGGGGACAGGAGGCTACAATGAGCAGTTCTTC. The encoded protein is CASSLGTGGYNEQFF.

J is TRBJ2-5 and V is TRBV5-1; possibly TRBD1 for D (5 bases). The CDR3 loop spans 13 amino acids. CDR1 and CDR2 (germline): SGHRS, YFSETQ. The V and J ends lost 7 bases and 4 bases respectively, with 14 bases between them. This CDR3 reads CASDAGQGETQYF. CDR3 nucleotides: TGCGCCAGCGACGCCGGGCAGGGAGAGACCCAGTACTTC.

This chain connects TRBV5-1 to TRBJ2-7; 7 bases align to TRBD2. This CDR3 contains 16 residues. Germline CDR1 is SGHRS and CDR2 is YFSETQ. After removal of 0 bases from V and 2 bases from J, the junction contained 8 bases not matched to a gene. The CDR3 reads CASSLGEGATPYEQYF. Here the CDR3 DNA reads TGCGCCAGCAGCTTGGGGGAGGGAGCTACCCCCTACGAGCAGTACTTC. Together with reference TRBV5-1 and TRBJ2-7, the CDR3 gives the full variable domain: KAGVTQTPRYLIKTRGQQVTLSCSPISGHRSVSWYQQTPGQGLQFLFEYFSETQRNKGNFPGRFSGRQFSNSRSEMNVSTLELGDSALYLCASSLGEGATPYEQYFGPGTRLTVT.

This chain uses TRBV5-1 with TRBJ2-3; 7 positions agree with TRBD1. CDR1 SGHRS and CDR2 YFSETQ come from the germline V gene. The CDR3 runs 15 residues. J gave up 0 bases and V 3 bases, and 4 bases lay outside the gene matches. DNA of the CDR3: TGCGCCAGCAGCTCGGGACAGACTAGCACAGATACGCAGTATTTT. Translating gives CASSSGQTSTDTQYF.

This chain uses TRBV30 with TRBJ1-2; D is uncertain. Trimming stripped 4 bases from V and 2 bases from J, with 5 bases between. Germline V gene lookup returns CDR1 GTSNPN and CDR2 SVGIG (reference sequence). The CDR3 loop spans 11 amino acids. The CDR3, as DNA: TGTGCCTGGAAAGAAAACTATGGCTACACCTTC. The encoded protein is CAWKENYGYTF.

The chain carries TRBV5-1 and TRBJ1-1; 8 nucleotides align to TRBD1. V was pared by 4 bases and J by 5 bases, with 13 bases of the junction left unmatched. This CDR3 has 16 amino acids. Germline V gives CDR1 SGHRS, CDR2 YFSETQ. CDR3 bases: TGCGCCAGCAGCCCTCTCAAACCGGGACAGGAGACTGAAGCTTTCTTT. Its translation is CASSPLKPGQETEAFF.

The chain's CDR3 is CAWSDKNSPLHF. The CDR3 DNA reads TGTGCCTGGAGTGATAAGAATTCACCCCTCCACTTT. The chain recombines TRBV30 with TRBJ1-6, with D unresolved. Germline CDR1 reads GTSNPN; CDR2 reads SVGIG (reference sequence). The CDR3 loop spans 12 amino acids. Trimming cost V 1 base and J 7 bases, with 5 bases left between them.

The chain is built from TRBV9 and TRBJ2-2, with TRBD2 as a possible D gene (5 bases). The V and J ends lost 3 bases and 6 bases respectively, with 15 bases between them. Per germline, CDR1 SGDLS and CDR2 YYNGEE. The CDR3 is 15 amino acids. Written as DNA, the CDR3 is TGTGCCAGCAGCGGTTCCGCCCGGGGTGCCGGGGAGCTGTTTTTT. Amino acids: CASSGSARGAGELFF.

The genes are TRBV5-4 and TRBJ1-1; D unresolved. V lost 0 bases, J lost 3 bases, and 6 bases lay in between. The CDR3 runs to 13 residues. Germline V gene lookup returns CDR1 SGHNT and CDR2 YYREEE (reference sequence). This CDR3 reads CASSLVFDTEAFF. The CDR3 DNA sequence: TGTGCCAGCAGCTTGGTCTTTGACACTGAAGCTTTCTTT.

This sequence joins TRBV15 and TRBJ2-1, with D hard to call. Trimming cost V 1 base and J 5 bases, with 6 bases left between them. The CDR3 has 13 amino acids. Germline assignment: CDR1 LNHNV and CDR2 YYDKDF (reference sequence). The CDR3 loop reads CATSRVIDNEQFF. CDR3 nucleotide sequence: TGTGCCACCAGCAGAGTCATTGACAATGAGCAGTTCTTC.

The CDR3, as DNA: TGTGCCACCGGCGGGAGGGCCCCAAACACCGGGGAGCTGTTTTTT. Protein product: CATGGRAPNTGELFF. This rearrangement joins TRBV24-1 to TRBJ2-2; TRBD2 agrees at 9 bases. Germline CDR1 and CDR2: KGHDR and SFDVKD. The CDR3 consists of 15 residues. V lost 9 bases to trimming and J lost 2 bases; unmatched junction nucleotides: 6.

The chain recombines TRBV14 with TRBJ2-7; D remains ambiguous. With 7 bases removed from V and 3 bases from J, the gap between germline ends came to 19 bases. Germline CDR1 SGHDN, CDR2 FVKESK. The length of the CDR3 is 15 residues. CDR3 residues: CASNLYPDGYYEQYF. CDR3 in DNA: TGTGCCAGCAACTTATACCCGGACGGTTACTACGAGCAGTACTTC.

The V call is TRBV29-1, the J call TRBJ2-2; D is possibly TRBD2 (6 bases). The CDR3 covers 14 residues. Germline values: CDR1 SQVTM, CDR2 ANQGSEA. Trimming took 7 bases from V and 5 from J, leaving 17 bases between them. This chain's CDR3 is CSGTRGWGTGELFF. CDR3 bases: TGCAGCGGCACGCGGGGATGGGGGACCGGGGAGCTGTTTTTT.